These 7 T cell receptor beta chains share one sample of origin, sequenced in a study of read filtering for tumor transcriptome and immune sequencing. This library used approximately 370 ng RNA and molecular barcoded adaptors spanning alpha/delta and beta/gamma chains. A single record per CDR3 protein comes from TCRdb applying MiXCR to the reads. The profile shows about 50,000 distinct CDR3 sequences, roughly 19% of them singletons. What was sequenced was a population of CD138-negative cells sorted from bone marrow. These receptors all stem from a donor aged 40 or over with multiple myeloma.

This clonotype has ten or more counts. The chain recombines TRBV30 with TRBJ2-3; TRBD1 might be the D (5 bases). Deletions cut 5 bases from V and 6 bases from J, with 9 bases between. Per the germline V gene, CDR1 is GTSNPN and CDR2 is SVGIG (reference sequence). CDR3 length equals 11 residues. The CDR3 reads CAWAPGDTQYF. CDR3 sequence (DNA): TGTGCCTGGGCCCCAGGGGATACGCAGTATTTT.

Ten or more counts support this clonotype. V gene TRBV9 combines with J gene TRBJ2-7; D not certain. V dropped 0 bases and J dropped 2 bases, with 12 bases sitting between them. The CDR3 has 15 residues. The germline gives CDR1 SGDLS, CDR2 YYNGEE. The CDR3 DNA is TGTGCCAGCAGCGTAGAAGCAGGTACCACCTACGAGCAGTACTTC. Amino acid sequence: CASSVEAGTTYEQYF.

The chain has TRBV6-5 and TRBJ1-1; TRBD1 agrees at 7 bases. V trimming: 2 bases; J trimming: 1 base; junction bases outside the gene matches: 13. The CDR3 runs to 18 residues. Germline V gene data show CDR1 as MNHEY and CDR2 as SVGAGI. The CDR3 here is CASSYLPPRQGPNTEAFF. Written as DNA, the CDR3 is TGTGCCAGCAGTTACCTCCCCCCGCGACAGGGCCCGAACACTGAAGCTTTCTTT.

This clonotype was seen many times. The rearrangement uses TRBV2 and TRBJ2-7, with D perhaps TRBD2 (6 bases). This CDR3 has 15 residues. The V gene's germline CDR1 is SNHLY and CDR2 FYNNEI. V lost 7 bases and J 4 bases, leaving 20 bases between the germline ends. CDR3 DNA sequence: TGTGCCAGCAAGTCCAACGGGAGCCCCGGGTACGAGCAGTACTTC. Its translation: CASKSNGSPGYEQYF.

This clonotype was counted at least ten times. The CDR3 nucleotides read TGTGCCAGCAGCTCTAGGGGGACTGGGTTCTTC. Its translation: CASSSRGTGFF. The chain joins TRBV11-2 to TRBJ2-1, with D tentatively TRBD1 or TRBD2 (6 bases each). The germline V gene has CDR1 SGHAT and CDR2 FQNNGV. Trimming took off 4 bases at V and 15 bases at J, with 13 bases between the two ends. This CDR3 has 11 residues. The full variable domain, rest sourced from reference TRBV11-2 and TRBJ2-1, is EAGVAQSPRYKIIEKRQSVAFWCNPISGHATLYWYQQILGQGPKLLIQFQNNGVVDDSQLPKDRFSAERLKGVDSTLKIQPAKLEDSAVYLCASSSRGTGFFGPGTRLTVL.

This clonotype was found many times. V is TRBV9 and J is TRBJ2-1, with TRBD2 matching over 9 bases. The CDR3 covers 15 residues. V was clipped by 0 bases and J by 7 bases; unmatched bases: 5. Looked up from germline, CDR1 is SGDLS and CDR2 is YYNGEE. CDR3 DNA: TGTGCCAGCAGCGTAGATAGCGGGAGTTGGAATGAGCAGTTCTTC. It is translated as CASSVDSGSWNEQFF.

In its sample, this clonotype was seen many times. This rearrangement joins TRBV20-1 to TRBJ2-7; TRBD2 matches at 8 bases. Trimming removed 6 bases from V and 3 bases from J; junction bases left unmatched: 7. Germline loops: CDR1 DFQATT, CDR2 SNEGSKA (reference sequence). CDR3 size: 13 residues. CDR3 nucleotide sequence: TGCAGTGCCCGGGGGGGTGGATTCTACGAGCAGTACTTC. Its protein is CSARGGGFYEQYF.